The clone carrying this T cell receptor beta chain was seen only a few times. What it binds is unknown. This record belongs to a study of human T cells and chemical hapten exposure. Study-wide context: Doses of diphenylcyclopropenone went to the patients' scalps weekly throughout the roughly 22-week study.

Time point noted: patch test 1, 2 weeks after DPC sensitization. Described treatment: therapeutic diphenylcyclopropenone sensitization with weekly scalp DPC. J lost 1 base, V lost 5 bases, and 10 bases had no gene match. CDR1 is SGHTA, CDR2 FQGNSA, per germline. This CDR3 has 19 residues. Study-wide results and caveats: TCRs at a frequency above 1 in 1000 stayed unchanged with DPC sensitization.

TCRdb re-called the RACE reads through MiXCR, storing one row per CDR3 protein. Seen here are some 49,000 distinct CDR3 sequences, 9.3% observed once, and the top ten hold 4% to 5.5%. The sequence was obtained from a woman in her 50s with alopecia areata. Some clones in this sample may be carry-over from other donors' samples. Sample: whole blood, taken in connection with sensitization to the hapten diphenylcyclopropenone (DPC). The J gene is TRBJ2-4, the V gene TRBV7-2; TRBD2 matches 14 bases. This chain's CDR3 is CASSPLSGTSGSAKNIQYF. DNA of the CDR3: TGTGCCAGCAGCCCGCTCTCCGGGACTAGCGGGAGTGCCAAAAACATTCAGTACTTC.